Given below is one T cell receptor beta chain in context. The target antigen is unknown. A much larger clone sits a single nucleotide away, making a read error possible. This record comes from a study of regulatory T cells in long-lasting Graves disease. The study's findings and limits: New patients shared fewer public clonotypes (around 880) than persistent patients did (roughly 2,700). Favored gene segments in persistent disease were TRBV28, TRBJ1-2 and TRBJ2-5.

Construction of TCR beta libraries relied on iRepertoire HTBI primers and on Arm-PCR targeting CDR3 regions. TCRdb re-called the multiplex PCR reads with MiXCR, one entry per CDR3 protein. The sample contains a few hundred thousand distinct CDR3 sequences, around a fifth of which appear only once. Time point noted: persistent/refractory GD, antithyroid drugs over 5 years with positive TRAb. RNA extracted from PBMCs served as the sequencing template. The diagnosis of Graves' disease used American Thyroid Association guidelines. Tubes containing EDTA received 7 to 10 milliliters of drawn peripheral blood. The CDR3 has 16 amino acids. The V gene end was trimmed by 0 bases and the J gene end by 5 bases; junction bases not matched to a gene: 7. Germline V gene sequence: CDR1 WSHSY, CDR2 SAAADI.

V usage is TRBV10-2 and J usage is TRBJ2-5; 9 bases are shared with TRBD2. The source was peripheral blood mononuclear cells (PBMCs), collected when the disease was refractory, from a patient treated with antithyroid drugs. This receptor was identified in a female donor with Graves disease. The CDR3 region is CASSESAGGPEETQYF. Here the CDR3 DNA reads TGCGCCAGCAGTGAGTCGGCGGGAGGGCCTGAGGAGACCCAGTACTTC.